This section outlines one TCR beta chain sequence together with its context. What it binds is unknown. This entry comes from a study of CXCR3-negative and CXCR3-positive naive CD8 T cells. Findings and caveats of the study: Against CXCR3-negative naive cells, CXCR3-positive naive cells showed more hydrophobic TRB CDR3s.

From germline, CDR1 is SGHRS and CDR2 YFSETQ. CDR3 size: 14 residues. With 300,000 cells each, the CD8+ T cell subsets were individually sorted in triplicate. By phenotype, naive CD8+ T cells were CD45RO-CCR7+CD27+CD95-. Researchers prepared the TRB cDNA libraries using 5' RACE with UMI labels. TCRdb re-called the 5' RACE reads; every CDR3 protein appears as one record, without DNA. The sample's table shows tens of thousands of distinct CDR3 sequences. The chain uses TRBV5-1 and TRBJ2-7; TCRdb designates TRBD1, a call that cannot be tested without DNA. Sequencing was performed on naive CXCR3+ CD8+ T cells from blood. Subset given: CD45RO-CCR7+CD27+CD95- naive CD8+ T cells expressing CXCR3 (TNR3+). This receptor was taken from a human donor in good health. Some clones in this sample may be carry-over from other donors' samples. The CDR3 reads CASSDGTADYEQYF.